This section outlines one T cell receptor beta chain sequence together with its context. The target of this receptor is not known. No much larger clonotype is one base removed from it; base qualities were not supplied. Libraries were made using the immunoSEQ multiplex PCR assay. For most patients, genomic DNA was isolated using the Qiagen DNeasy Blood and Tissue Kit and was shipped frozen to Adaptive Biotechnologies for TCR sequencing. For most patients, genomic DNA was subjected to high-throughput TCR-beta CDR3 sequencing by Adaptive Biotechnologies. The published analysis was carried out like this. Adaptive's ImmunoSEQ software supplied the TCR sequencing data for 15 to 20 patients, while MiXCR and VDJtools were used to process a few other patients. To correct CD4 versus CD8 sorting errors, sequences present in both subsets at a frequency ratio below 5:1 were removed. Because the origin of CDR3 nucleotide sequences shared between donor and recipient could not be assigned, those sequences were removed. At least 2-fold expansion over unstimulated cells and a minimum CFSE-low frequency of 0.002% (template counts) or 0.001% (read counts) were required for clones to be classified as alloreactive. Mappable clones were those detected in sequenced pre-transplant spleen, lymph node, or MLR CFSE-low populations of the donor or recipient. Cumulative frequency of alloreactive clones was calculated as a percentage of all sequences weighted by copy number. TCRdb took this table from immuneACCESS and kept in-frame rearrangements with V and J called. Such tables lack part of the clones; where checked against another copy, unresolved V genes explain under half of the gap, and the rest is unexplained. The DNA was the basis for D and trimming; V, J and clone size are from that table. The table for this sample lists around 110,000 clones; over 80% of them were counted only once. The ten largest account for approximately 0.76% of the sample.

The data derive from a study of graft-versus-host responses after intestinal transplantation (dated by TCRdb to the early 2020s). Background on the whole study: Recipients received multivisceral, liver-intestinal, or isolated intestinal transplants. All recipients received anti-thymocyte globulin induction followed by maintenance tacrolimus and steroids for roughly three years. Graft-versus-host and host-versus-graft alloreactive T cell clones were tracked in the graft, circulation and bone marrow after intestinal transplantation using bulk TCR-beta CDR3 sequencing. Alloreactive clones were identified by sequencing pre-transplant mixed lymphocyte reaction products and comparing them with unstimulated pre-transplant donor and recipient T cells. Of the roughly 24 intestinal transplant recipients enrolled in the cohort, one of whom was a retransplant, a few patients without pretransplant specimens were excluded. A peak of at least 4% donor T cells among recipient peripheral blood mononuclear cells was the definition used for donor T cell macrochimerism. Instead of going to the commercial service, samples from three later patients were sequenced in-house on an Illumina MiSeq and processed with MiXCR.

On the study overall, not on this receptor specifically: Early after transplant, peak levels of circulating GvH clones were associated with declines in HvG clones. GvH clones were detected in recipient bone marrow, and some of these GvH clones were observed earlier in ileal mucosa or blood, consistent with an intestinal mucosal origin. High GvH to HvG T cell clonal ratios were observed in the allografts of patients with donor T cell macrochimerism. Conclusions were limited by the relatively low number and heterogeneity of intestinal transplant patients.

The cysteine opens and the phenylalanine closes a CDR3 of 19 amino acids. Only the CDR3 part of the read is kept: 57 bases, read in frame from the first base. CDR1 MGHRA and CDR2 YSYEKL were looked up in the germline V gene. V is pruned by 0 bases and J by 3 bases, leaving 15 bases of the junction without a gene match. The time point tag for this specimen amounts to: cells obtained before transplantation from donor or recipient. CD3+CD4+ and CD3+CD8+ populations were FACS-sorted from unstimulated pre-transplant donor and recipient cells taken from spleen or lymph nodes. The sequencing here drew on unstimulated CD4+ T cells sorted from spleen or lymph node cells, taken before transplant. The rearranged chain carries TRBV4-1 and TRBJ1-1, with 8 middle bases fitting TRBD1. The TCR comes from a human donor who was the organ donor for an intestinal transplant. CDR3 sequence: CASSQDPDSRGQRDTEAFF. The DNA sequence follows: TGCGCCAGCAGCCAAGATCCGGATTCCAGGGGGCAGCGGGACACTGAAGCTTTCTTT.